This TCR beta chain came from a study of T cells in Graves' hyperthyroidism and ophthalmopathy. Notes on the study in general: Ophthalmopathy was model-predicted a median approximately 6.9 months pre-onset. Expanded thyroid clonotypes (above 0.001) were mostly also found in blood.

RNA transcripts gave rise to amplified TCR beta CDR3 regions. The TCR CDR3 first-round RT-PCR relied on the HTBI primer set. TCRdb recomputed calls from the multiplex PCR reads with MiXCR, one row per CDR3 protein. Of around 420,000 distinct CDR3 sequences in the sample, approximately 14% are singletons; the top ten hold approximately 14%. Lactation, pregnancy, other autoimmune disease or uncontrolled infection led to exclusion of patients. Source material for PBMCs was less than 12 ml fresh peripheral blood. To note about this clonotype: Its target is unknown.

Germline loops: CDR1 LNHNV, CDR2 YYDKDF (reference sequence). The V gene lost 0 bases and the J gene lost 1 base, with 10 bases spanning the gap. This CDR3 region has 16 residues. This chain joins TRBV15 and TRBJ1-5, with no clear D. The sequence was obtained from a young woman with Graves' hyperthyroidism. Specimen: blood. The CDR3: CATSRDPTPSNQPQHF. The CDR3 nucleotides read TGTGCCACCAGCAGAGATCCTACACCCAGCAATCAGCCCCAGCATTTT.